The 24 T cell receptor beta chains below were found in one sample sequenced in a study of cytomegalovirus exposure and HLA in healthy donors. The PCR employed 60 Vbeta primers together with 13 Jbeta primers. TCRdb keeps only in-frame clones here, not all; method: immunoSEQ multiplex PCR. The data show 160,000 or so clones, about three quarters seen once. Sequencing used PBMCs. Receptor source: a man in his forties in good health and CMV-seronegative.

V usage is TRBV2 and J usage is TRBJ1-4, with a weak D call TRBD1 (5 bases). The V and J ends lost 6 bases and 5 bases respectively, with 13 bases between them. The CDR3 has 14 residues. CDR1 is SNHLY, CDR2 FYNNEI, per germline. The CDR3 is CASRGQRRNEKLFF. The CDR3 bases are TGTGCCAGCAGAGGACAACGGCGGAATGAAAAACTGTTTTTT.

The rearrangement links TRBV7-2 to TRBJ1-2; 10 nucleotides align to TRBD1. Trimming removed 0 bases from V and 8 bases from J; junction bases left unmatched: 3. This CDR3 is built from 14 residues. Per the germline V gene, CDR1 is SGHTA and CDR2 is FQGNSA. The CDR3 DNA is TGTGCCAGCAGCTTAGCGAAGACAGGGGGCGGCTACACCTTC. Protein product: CASSLAKTGGGYTF.

The J gene is TRBJ2-3, the V gene TRBV5-1; 9 nucleotides align to TRBD1. The CDR3 has 15 residues. V lost 1 base to trimming and J lost 5 bases; unmatched junction nucleotides: 5. CDR1 and CDR2 (germline): SGHRS, YFSETQ. Here the CDR3 reads CASSLYGTGKDTQYF. In DNA form, the CDR3 reads TGCGCCAGCAGCTTGTACGGGACAGGGAAAGATACGCAGTATTTT.

The chain is built from TRBV5-6 and TRBJ1-5, with D possibly being TRBD1 (5 bases). With 4 bases removed from V and 6 bases from J, the gap between germline ends came to 11 bases. Germline assignment: CDR1 SGHDT and CDR2 YYEEEE. The CDR3 runs 13 residues. The CDR3 nucleotides are TGTGCCAGCAGCATGCGGGGGGTTCAGCCCCAGCATTTT. This codes for CASSMRGVQPQHF.

The chain carries TRBV4-1 and TRBJ1-2, with TRBD1 matching 8 bases. After removal of 3 bases from V and 3 bases from J, the junction contained 6 bases not matched to a gene. CDR1 MGHRA and CDR2 YSYEKL come from the germline V gene. The CDR3 is 15 amino acids. This chain's CDR3 is CASSQVDREDYGYTF. DNA for the CDR3: TGCGCCAGCAGCCAGGTGGACAGGGAGGACTATGGCTACACCTTC.

The chain's CDR3 is CASSWTENTEAFF. The CDR3 nucleotides are TGTGCCAGTAGTTGGACAGAGAACACTGAAGCTTTCTTT. The chain employs TRBV19 and TRBJ1-1; tentative D call: TRBD1 (6 bases). The CDR3 runs 13 residues. Trimming pared 5 bases from V and 1 base from J, leaving 8 bases between. The germline V gene has CDR1 LNHDA and CDR2 SQIVND (reference sequence).

The chain carries TRBV5-5 and TRBJ2-1, with 7 bases identical to TRBD1. J was trimmed by 2 bases and V by 4 bases; bases with no gene match: 9. The CDR3 contains 16 residues. Germline V gene lookup returns CDR1 SGHKS and CDR2 YYEKEE (reference sequence). The CDR3 protein is CASSIQQGSAYNEQFF. CDR3 DNA: TGTGCCAGCAGCATACAACAGGGGAGCGCCTACAATGAGCAGTTCTTC.

The V gene is TRBV7-8, the J gene TRBJ1-1; D is ambiguous. The CDR3 has 13 amino acids. V was trimmed by 4 bases and J by 0 bases, leaving 6 bases between them. The germline gives CDR1 SGHVS, CDR2 FQNEAQ. The CDR3 here is CASSSVMNTEAFF. The CDR3 region has the DNA TGTGCCAGCAGCTCCGTAATGAACACTGAAGCTTTCTTT.

The rearrangement links TRBV7-8 to TRBJ1-1; 8 bases match TRBD1. Germline V lookup: CDR1 SGHVS, CDR2 FQNEAQ. The V gene end was trimmed by 3 bases and the J gene end by 4 bases; junction bases not matched to a gene: 4. The CDR3 extends over 14 amino acids. CDR3 region: CASSFQGAGTEAFF. The CDR3, as DNA: TGTGCCAGCAGCTTCCAGGGGGCGGGCACTGAAGCTTTCTTT.

This clone was counted once. The chain links TRBV19 to TRBJ2-2, with 7 bases lining up with TRBD1. Germline assignment: CDR1 LNHDA and CDR2 SQIVND (reference sequence). The CDR3 contains 15 residues. V lost 6 bases to trimming and J lost 1 base; unmatched junction nucleotides: 5. The CDR3: CASRGTVKNTGELFF. In DNA, the CDR3 is TGTGCCAGTAGGGGGACAGTGAAGAACACCGGGGAGCTGTTTTTT.

J is TRBJ1-1 and V is TRBV6-4; possible D gene TRBD1, 6 bases. V was cut by 4 bases and J by 8 bases, with 14 bases left in between. The germline CDR1 and CDR2 sequences are MRHNA and SNTAGT. The CDR3 spans 13 residues. CDR3 residues: CASSGETGTEAFF. DNA of the CDR3: TGTGCCAGCAGTGGTGAGACCGGGACAGAAGCTTTCTTT.

This clone occurred once. This chain links TRBV11-2 with TRBJ2-5; 9 bases map to TRBD1. In germline, CDR1 is SGHAT, CDR2 FQNNGV. The CDR3 totals 14 residues. The J segment lost 5 bases and the V segment lost 5 bases, leaving 6 bases of the junction unmatched. CDR3 nucleotide sequence: TGTGCCAGCAGCCGGGACAGGGCTCGGGAGACCCAGTACTTC. Amino acids: CASSRDRARETQYF.

The gene calls are TRBV7-2 and TRBJ2-2; TRBD2 matches 14 bases. Trimming cost V 6 bases and J 4 bases; bases outside gene matches: 4. CDR3 length: 16 amino acids. Per germline, CDR1 SGHTA and CDR2 FQGNSA. CDR3 bases: TGTGCCAGCAGTCAGACTAGCGGGAGGGCCACCGGGGAGCTGTTTTTT. Amino acid sequence: CASSQTSGRATGELFF.

The rearrangement joins TRBV5-1 to TRBJ2-5, with D possibly TRBD1 on 6 matching bases. The end of the DNA is better explained by TRBJ2-7, so the J call may be wrong. The germline V gene encodes CDR1 SGHRS and CDR2 YFSETQ. The CDR3 is 13 residues long. CDR3 bases: TGCGCCAGCAGCGGAACACAGGGATACGAGCAGTACTTC. Its protein is CASSGTQGYEQYF.

The gene calls are TRBV7-5 and TRBJ2-3; the table's D gene call, TRBD2, was not cross checked with the DNA. TRBV7-5 is labeled a pseudogene. The CDR3 totals 11 residues. The CDR3 region is CARGVVDTQYF. In nucleotides, the CDR3 is TGTGCCCGCGGGGTTGTAGATACGCAGTATTTT.

The chain employs TRBV2 and TRBJ1-4; D uncertain. The CDR3 covers 13 residues. V lost 8 bases to trimming and J lost 6 bases, with 13 bases between them. CDR1 is SNHLY, CDR2 FYNNEI, per germline. The CDR3 DNA reads as TGTGCCAGCGGCGGGGTGAGAGATGAAAAACTGTTTTTT. Protein sequence: CASGGVRDEKLFF.

This rearrangement joins TRBV7-2 to TRBJ2-1; D unresolved. Germline CDR1 SGHTA, CDR2 FQGNSA. V was clipped by 4 bases and J by 0 bases, with 10 bases between them. CDR3 length equals 15 residues. The CDR3 region is CASSSRLSSYNEQFF. CDR3 DNA sequence: TGTGCCAGCAGCTCGCGTCTGAGCTCCTACAATGAGCAGTTCTTC.

The CDR3 is CASVTGLCRETQYF. In nucleotides, the CDR3 is TGTGCCAGCGTGACAGGGCTTTGTCGGGAGACCCAGTACTTC. The chain couples TRBV21-1 to TRBJ2-5; the table's D gene call, TRBD1, was not cross checked with the DNA. TRBV21-1 is a listed pseudogene. The CDR3 length is 14 residues.

The chain has TRBV4-3 and TRBJ1-1; 7 bases are a match to TRBD1. The CDR3 is 14 residues long. V was clipped by 4 bases and J by 6 bases; unmatched bases: 8. CDR1 is LGHNA and CDR2 is YSLEER in the germline V gene. In nucleotides, the CDR3 is TGCGCCAGCAGCCCCGACAGGGTTCCTCCTGAAGCTTTCTTT. This translates into CASSPDRVPPEAFF.

This clone was observed a single time. The rearrangement links TRBV11-3 to TRBJ2-7; TRBD2 might be the D (6 bases). Looked up from germline, CDR1 is SGHNT and CDR2 is YENEEA. Trimming stripped 6 bases from V and 1 base from J, with 19 bases between. This CDR3 has 16 residues. The CDR3 region has the DNA TGTGCCAGCAGTTTAAAAAGTGGGAGGCTATCCTACGAGCAGTACTTC. Translation: CASSLKSGRLSYEQYF.

The V call is TRBV7-9, the J call TRBJ1-2, with D uncertain. Germline lookup yields CDR1 SEHNR and CDR2 FQNEAQ (reference sequence). V lost 3 bases to trimming and J lost 8 bases, with 16 bases between them. This CDR3 comprises 14 residues. The CDR3 DNA sequence: TGTGCCAGCAGCTTTTCCGCCCCCGGTAAAGGCTACACCTTC. It codes for CASSFSAPGKGYTF.

This sequence joins TRBV9 and TRBJ1-1; D ambiguous. V lost 4 bases, J lost 1 base, and 11 bases lay in between. The CDR3 has 14 residues. Germline V gene sequence: CDR1 SGDLS, CDR2 YYNGEE. Here the CDR3 DNA reads TGTGCCAGCAGCCCATATATGGCGAACACTGAAGCTTTCTTT. Encoded protein: CASSPYMANTEAFF.

V is TRBV19 and J is TRBJ1-1; D uncertain. Trimming removed 6 bases from V and 5 bases from J, with 10 bases in between. The CDR3 is 12 residues long. The germline CDR1 and CDR2 sequences are LNHDA and SQIVND (reference sequence). CDR3 region: CASSSRGTEAFF. The DNA of the CDR3 is TGTGCCAGTAGCTCCCGGGGAACTGAAGCTTTCTTT.

This sequence joins TRBV6-1 and TRBJ2-7; TRBD1 agrees at 7 bases. The CDR3 runs 14 residues. Germline V lookup: CDR1 MNHNS, CDR2 SASEGT. Trimming cost V 6 bases and J 0 bases; bases outside gene matches: 5. The CDR3 sequence is CASRGQFPSYEQYF. The DNA for the CDR3 is TGTGCCAGCAGGGGACAGTTCCCCTCCTACGAGCAGTACTTC.